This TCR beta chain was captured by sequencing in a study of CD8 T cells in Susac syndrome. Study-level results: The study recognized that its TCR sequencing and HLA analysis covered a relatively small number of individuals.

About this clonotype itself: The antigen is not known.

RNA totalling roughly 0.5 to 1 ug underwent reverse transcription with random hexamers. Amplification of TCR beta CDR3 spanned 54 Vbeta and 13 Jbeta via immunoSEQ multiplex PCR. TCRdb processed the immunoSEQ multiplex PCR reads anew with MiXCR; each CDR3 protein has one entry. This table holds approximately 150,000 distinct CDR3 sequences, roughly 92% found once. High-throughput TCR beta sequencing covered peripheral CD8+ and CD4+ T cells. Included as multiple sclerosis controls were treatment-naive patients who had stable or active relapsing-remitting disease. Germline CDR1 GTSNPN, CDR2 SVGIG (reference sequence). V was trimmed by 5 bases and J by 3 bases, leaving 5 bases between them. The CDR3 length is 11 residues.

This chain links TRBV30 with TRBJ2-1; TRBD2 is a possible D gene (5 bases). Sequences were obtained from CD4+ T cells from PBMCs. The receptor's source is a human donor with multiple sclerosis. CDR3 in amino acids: CAWGSYNEQFF. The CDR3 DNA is TGTGCCTGGGGGAGCTACAATGAGCAGTTCTTC.